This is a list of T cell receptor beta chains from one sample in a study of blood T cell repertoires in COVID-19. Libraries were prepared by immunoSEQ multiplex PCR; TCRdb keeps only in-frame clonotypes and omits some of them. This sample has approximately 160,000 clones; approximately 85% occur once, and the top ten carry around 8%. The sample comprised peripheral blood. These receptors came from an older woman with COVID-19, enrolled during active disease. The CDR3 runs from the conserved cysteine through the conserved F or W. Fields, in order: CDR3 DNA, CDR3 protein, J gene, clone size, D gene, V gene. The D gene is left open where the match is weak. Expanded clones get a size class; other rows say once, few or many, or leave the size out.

TGTGCCACCAGCCCAACAGGACAGGGGGCACGGGGGAACACTGAAGCTTTCTTT	CATSPTGQGARGNTEAFF	TRBJ1-1	-	TRBD1	TRBV15
TGCGCCAGCAGCTTGAGCAGGACAGGTTTTTCCGAGACCCAGTACTTC	CASSLSRTGFSETQYF	TRBJ2-5	-	TRBD1	TRBV5-1
TGTGCCAGCAGTCCGGGACTAGCGGGAGTCGTCACCATCTACAATGAGCAGTTCTTC	CASSPGLAGVVTIYNEQFF	TRBJ2-1	-	TRBD2	TRBV5-4
TGTGCCAGCAGCTTAACCGGGGTACGACCGAACAACCATGAAGCTTTCTTT	CASSLTGVRPNNHEAFF	TRBJ1-1	few	-	TRBV7-3
TGTGCCAGCAGCCAGTGGACAGTCGGGGAGCTGTTTTTT	CASSQWTVGELFF	TRBJ2-2	-	-	TRBV14
TGTGCCAGCAGCTTGACTAGCGGGAGGGTCTCCTACGAGCAGTACTTC	CASSLTSGRVSYEQYF	TRBJ2-7	-	TRBD2	TRBV5-4
TGCGCCAGCAGCTTGGCCACCAGGGGACAGAGTAGCTCCTACGAGCAGTACTTC	CASSLATRGQSSSYEQYF	TRBJ2-7	once	TRBD1	TRBV5-1
TGTGCCAGCACCCAAATGACAGGGGGCTACGAGCAGTACTTC	CASTQMTGGYEQYF	TRBJ2-7	-	TRBD1	TRBV5-6
TGCGCCAGCAGCCCTACGGAGGGGAGCAATCAGCCCCAGCATTTT	CASSPTEGSNQPQHF	TRBJ1-5	few	-	TRBV4-1
TGTGCCATCGGATCGGGGTTGGGCTACACCTTC	CAIGSGLGYTF	TRBJ1-2	-	-	TRBV10-3
TGTGCCAGCAGCTTAGCCAGAGAAGCTTTCTTT	CASSLAREAFF	TRBJ1-1	-	-	TRBV7-9
TGTGCCAGCAGAACCTCGGGACAGAACACTGAAGCTTTCTTT	CASRTSGQNTEAFF	TRBJ1-1	-	-	TRBV6-6
TGTGCCAGCAGTTACAAAGGGTGGACTAACAAGCAGTTCTTC	CASSYKGWTNKQFF	TRBJ2-1	-	-	TRBV6-5
TGTGCCAGCAGCTGGACACCTAGCAATCAGCCCCAGCATTTT	CASSWTPSNQPQHF	TRBJ1-5	-	-	TRBV6-5
TGTGCCATCAGTGACCCGGACAGCTCTGGGGCCAACGTCCTGACTTTC	CAISDPDSSGANVLTF	TRBJ2-6	-	-	TRBV10-3
TGTGCCAGCAGTAATCGAGTCTATGGCTACACCTTC	CASSNRVYGYTF	TRBJ1-2	few	-	TRBV6-5
TGTGCCAGCAGCTTCGGGACAGGGCTGACTGAAGCTTTCTTT	CASSFGTGLTEAFF	TRBJ1-1	-	TRBD1	TRBV5-6
TGTGCCAGTACCGGCGAGGGGCTAGCGGGGCAAGAGACCCAGTACTTC	CASTGEGLAGQETQYF	TRBJ2-5	-	TRBD2	TRBV19
TGTGCCAGTAGGCCGCGAGGCGCGGAGACCCAGTACTTC	CASRPRGAETQYF	TRBJ2-5	-	-	TRBV19
TGTGCCAGCTCACCGAACCATGGGAGGGGGGACGAGCAGTACTTC	CASSPNHGRGDEQYF	TRBJ2-7	-	-	TRBV18
TGTGCCAGCAGTGACCGGGAAGGGGGCAATGAGCAGTTCTTC	CASSDREGGNEQFF	TRBJ2-1	-	-	TRBV6-1
TGTGCCAGTAGTATAGTCGGTCAGCCCCAGCATTTT	CASSIVGQPQHF	TRBJ1-5	once	-	TRBV19
TGTGCCAGCAGTTTCCGGGGGACGGAGAATGAGCAGTTCTTC	CASSFRGTENEQFF	TRBJ2-1	-	-	TRBV6-5
TGTGCTAGTGGTCCCCCGGCAGGGGGCCTAGGTGGCTACACCTTC	CASGPPAGGLGGYTF	TRBJ1-2	-	TRBD1	TRBV12-5
TGCGCCAGCAGCTTGACAGAAGATGGCTACACCTTC	CASSLTEDGYTF	TRBJ1-2	-	-	TRBV5-1
TGTGCCAGCAGCTTTTTTGGCGGTACCGAAGAGACCCAGTACTTC	CASSFFGGTEETQYF	TRBJ2-5	-	-	TRBV5-4
TGTGCCAGCAGTGGGCTAGCGGGGGGAAGTACTGAGCAGTTCTTC	CASSGLAGGSTEQFF	TRBJ2-1	-	TRBD2	TRBV4-2
TGTGCCAGCACCCTTCGGGGACAGGGAAACACTGAAGCTTTCTTT	CASTLRGQGNTEAFF	TRBJ1-1	-	TRBD1	TRBV2
TGTGCCTGGAGTGCCAGGAACACTGAAGCTTTCTTT	CAWSARNTEAFF	TRBJ1-1	few	-	TRBV30
TGTGCCAGTAGTATAGTAGTCGGGGAAAAACTGTTTTTT	CASSIVVGEKLFF	TRBJ1-4	once	-	TRBV19
TGTGCCAGCAGCGAAGAGAGGCTAGCGGGGAACAATGAGCAGTTCTTC	CASSEERLAGNNEQFF	TRBJ2-1	once	TRBD2	TRBV3-1/TRBV3-2
TGTGCCAGCAGCTTAAATGAGGGAGGCGGCTACACCTTC	CASSLNEGGGYTF	TRBJ1-2	-	-	TRBV7-3
TGCAGCGTTGAAGCGGGACAGGGAGGAAATGGCTACACCTTC	CSVEAGQGGNGYTF	TRBJ1-2	-	TRBD1	TRBV29-1
TGTGCCAGCAGCCAAGCGACAGGGCGCCAAGAGACCCAGTACTTC	CASSQATGRQETQYF	TRBJ2-5	-	TRBD1	TRBV14
TGTGCCAGTAGTATCCCCGGACAGGGCACAACTAATGAAAAACTGTTTTTT	CASSIPGQGTTNEKLFF	TRBJ1-4	-	TRBD1	TRBV19
TGTGCCAGTAGTGAGGCATCGGCTGTACTGAAGCCCCAGCATTTT	CASSEASAVLKPQHF	TRBJ1-5	once	-	TRBV19
TGCGCCAGTTACCCATGGGCGGGAGGAGAGACCCAGTACTTC	CASYPWAGGETQYF	TRBJ2-5	-	TRBD2	TRBV5-1
TGTGCCAGCAGCCTAGGGGGCCGGGAGACCCAGTACTTC	CASSLGGRETQYF	TRBJ2-5	-	TRBD1	TRBV7-3
TGTGCCAGCCGCCGCGGGGGGGACACCGGGGAGCTGTTTTTT	CASRRGGDTGELFF	TRBJ2-2	-	TRBD2	TRBV6-2/TRBV6-3
TGTGCCAGTAGCGGGAGGCCCAACAATGAGCAGTTCTTC	CASSGRPNNEQFF	TRBJ2-1	-	TRBD2	TRBV10-3
TGTGCCAGCAGCCAAGATCAGGGGGCGCGAACCGGGGAGCTGTTTTTT	CASSQDQGARTGELFF	TRBJ2-2	-	TRBD1	TRBV14
TGTGCCAGCAGTTACTCGCAGGGGGTGAACACTGAAGCTTTCTTT	CASSYSQGVNTEAFF	TRBJ1-1	once	TRBD1	TRBV6-5
TGTGCCAGCAGCTTCGGGAGTCTGGGCCAAGAGACCCAGTACTTC	CASSFGSLGQETQYF	TRBJ2-5	few	-	TRBV4-2
TGTGCCAGCAGCGTAGCTACAGATAACACCGGGGAGCTGTTTTTT	CASSVATDNTGELFF	TRBJ2-2	-	-	TRBV9
TGTGCCAGCAGTGAAAGAGGGTGGGGGGTCATACTTAGCAATCAGCCCCAGCATTTT	CASSERGWGVILSNQPQHF	TRBJ1-5	-	-	TRBV6-1
TGTGCCAGCAGTGGGACTAGCGGGGTGAGGGAAGAGACCCAGTACTTC	CASSGTSGVREETQYF	TRBJ2-5	-	TRBD2	TRBV2
TGCGCCAGCAGTGAATCCGGTACCGGGGAGCTGTTTTTT	CASSESGTGELFF	TRBJ2-2	-	-	TRBV10-1
TGTGCCAGCAGTTACTCGTACAGTTATGGCTACACCTTC	CASSYSYSYGYTF	TRBJ1-2	-	-	TRBV6-5
TGTGCCAGCAGCTTAGTTAGCGGGGGGTTTAACACCGGGGAGCTGTTTTTT	CASSLVSGGFNTGELFF	TRBJ2-2	-	TRBD2	TRBV7-2
TGCGCCAGCAGCTTCGGACAGGGGGCGGCTGGCTACACCTTC	CASSFGQGAAGYTF	TRBJ1-2	once	TRBD1	TRBV5-1
TGTGCCAGCTCACCCGGGACAGGGGTTGAGACCCAGTACTTC	CASSPGTGVETQYF	TRBJ2-5	-	TRBD1	TRBV18
TGTGCCAGTAGTAGGGGCAGGACAAACTCTGGGGCCAACGTCCTGACTTTC	CASSRGRTNSGANVLTF	TRBJ2-6	-	-	TRBV19
TGCGCCAGCAGCTTGTTACAGGGAAACACCGGGGAGCTGTTTTTT	CASSLLQGNTGELFF	TRBJ2-2	-	-	TRBV5-1
TGTGCCAGCTCACCTAAGGGGTCCTACACCGGGGAGCTGTTTTTT	CASSPKGSYTGELFF	TRBJ2-2	-	-	TRBV18
TGTGCCAGCAGTGAACGGGAAAACTATGACTACACCTTC	CASSERENYDYTF	TRBJ1-2	-	-	TRBV6-1
TGTGCCAGCAGCTTAGGACGACTTAACAGGGGGCACCAAGAGACCCAGTACTTC	CASSLGRLNRGHQETQYF	TRBJ2-5	-	TRBD1	TRBV7-2
TGTGCCAGCAGTTTTGTGGAGATTGTTAACACTGAAGCTTTCTTT	CASSFVEIVNTEAFF	TRBJ1-1	many	-	TRBV2
TGCGCCAGCAGCTCTACAGGGGTCCACGAGCAGTACTTC	CASSSTGVHEQYF	TRBJ2-7	-	TRBD1	TRBV5-1
TGTGCCAGCAGTTGGGATCATCGGGGGACCCAGTACTTC	CASSWDHRGTQYF	TRBJ2-5	-	-	TRBV12-3/TRBV12-4